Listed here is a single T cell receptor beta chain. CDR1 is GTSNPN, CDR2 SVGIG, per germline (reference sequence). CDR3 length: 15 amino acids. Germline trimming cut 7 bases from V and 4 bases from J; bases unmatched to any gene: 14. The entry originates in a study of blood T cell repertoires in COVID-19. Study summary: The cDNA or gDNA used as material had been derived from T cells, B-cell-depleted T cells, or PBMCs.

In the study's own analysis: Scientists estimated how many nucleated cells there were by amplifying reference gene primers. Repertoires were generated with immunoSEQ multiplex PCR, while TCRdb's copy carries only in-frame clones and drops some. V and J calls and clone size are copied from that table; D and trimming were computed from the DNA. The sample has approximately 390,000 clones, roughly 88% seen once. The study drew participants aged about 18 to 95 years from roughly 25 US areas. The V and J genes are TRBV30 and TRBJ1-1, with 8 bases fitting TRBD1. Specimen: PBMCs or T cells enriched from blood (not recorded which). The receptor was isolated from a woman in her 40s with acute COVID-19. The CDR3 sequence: CALTGGRGRGTEAFF. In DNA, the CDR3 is TGTGCCTTAACAGGGGGAAGGGGTCGGGGCACTGAAGCTTTCTTT.